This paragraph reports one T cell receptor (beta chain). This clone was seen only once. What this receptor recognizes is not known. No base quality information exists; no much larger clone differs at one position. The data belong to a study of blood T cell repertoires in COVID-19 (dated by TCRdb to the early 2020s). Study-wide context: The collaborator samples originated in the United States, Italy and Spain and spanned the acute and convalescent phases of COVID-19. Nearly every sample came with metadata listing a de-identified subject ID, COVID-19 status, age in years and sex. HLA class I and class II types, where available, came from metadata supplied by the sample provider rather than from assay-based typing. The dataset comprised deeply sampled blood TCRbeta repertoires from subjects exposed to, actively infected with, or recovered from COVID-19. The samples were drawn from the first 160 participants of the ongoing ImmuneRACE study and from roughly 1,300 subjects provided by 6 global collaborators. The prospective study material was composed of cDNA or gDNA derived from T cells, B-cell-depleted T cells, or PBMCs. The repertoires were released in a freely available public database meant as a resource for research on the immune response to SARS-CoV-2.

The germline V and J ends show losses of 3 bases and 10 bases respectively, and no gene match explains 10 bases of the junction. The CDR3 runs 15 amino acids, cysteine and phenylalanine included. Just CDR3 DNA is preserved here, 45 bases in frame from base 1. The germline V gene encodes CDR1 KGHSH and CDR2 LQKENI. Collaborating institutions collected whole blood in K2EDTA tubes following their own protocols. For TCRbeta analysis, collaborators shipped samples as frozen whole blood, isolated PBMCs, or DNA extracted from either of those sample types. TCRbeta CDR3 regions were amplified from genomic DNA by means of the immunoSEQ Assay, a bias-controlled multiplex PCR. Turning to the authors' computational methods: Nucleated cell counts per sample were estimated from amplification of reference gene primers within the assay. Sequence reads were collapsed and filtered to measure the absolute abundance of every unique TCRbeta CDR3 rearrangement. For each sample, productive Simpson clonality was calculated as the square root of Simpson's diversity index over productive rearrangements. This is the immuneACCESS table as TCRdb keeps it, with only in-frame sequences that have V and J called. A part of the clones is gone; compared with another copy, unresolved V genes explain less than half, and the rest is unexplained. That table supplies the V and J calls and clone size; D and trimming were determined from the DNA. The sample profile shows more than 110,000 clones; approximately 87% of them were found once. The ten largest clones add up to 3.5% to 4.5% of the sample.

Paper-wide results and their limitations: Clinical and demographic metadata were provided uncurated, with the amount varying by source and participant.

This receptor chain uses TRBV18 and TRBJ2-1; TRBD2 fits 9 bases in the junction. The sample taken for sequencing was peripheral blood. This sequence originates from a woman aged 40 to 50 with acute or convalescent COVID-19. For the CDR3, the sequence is CASSPGVAGVWEQFF. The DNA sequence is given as TGTGCCAGCTCACCTGGGGTAGCGGGAGTCTGGGAGCAGTTCTTC. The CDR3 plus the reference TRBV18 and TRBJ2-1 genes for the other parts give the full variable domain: NAGVMQNPRHLVRRRGQEARLRCSPMKGHSHVYWYRQLPEEGLKFMVYLQKENIIDESGMPKERFSAEFPKEGPSILRIQQVVRGDSAAYFCASSPGVAGVWEQFFGPGTRLTVL.